This T cell receptor beta chain originates from a study of blood T cell repertoires in COVID-19. Study at large: Whether acute or convalescent, the COVID-19 samples came from the United States, Italy and Spain. T cells, B-cell-depleted T cells, or PBMCs supplied cDNA or gDNA.

Under the authors' procedure: Amplification from reference gene primers served as the basis for estimated nucleated cell counts. The assay was immunoSEQ multiplex PCR, and TCRdb's table has in-frame clones only and misses some. V, J and clone size reflect that table, while D and trimming were determined from the DNA. The profile shows fewer than 250,000 clones, 70% to 90% of them singletons. V gave up 1 base and J gave up 6 bases; unmatched junction bases: 2. CDR3 length: 15 residues. Germline V CDR1 and CDR2: SGHTA, FQGNSA. The rearrangement links TRBV7-2 to TRBJ1-5, with 11 positions matching TRBD1. The sample taken for sequencing was peripheral blood. The TCR comes from a man in his forties with acute or convalescent COVID-19. The CDR3 sequence is CASSLGTGGGQPQHF. Written as DNA, the CDR3 is TGTGCCAGCAGCTTAGGGACAGGGGGCGGTCAGCCCCAGCATTTT.